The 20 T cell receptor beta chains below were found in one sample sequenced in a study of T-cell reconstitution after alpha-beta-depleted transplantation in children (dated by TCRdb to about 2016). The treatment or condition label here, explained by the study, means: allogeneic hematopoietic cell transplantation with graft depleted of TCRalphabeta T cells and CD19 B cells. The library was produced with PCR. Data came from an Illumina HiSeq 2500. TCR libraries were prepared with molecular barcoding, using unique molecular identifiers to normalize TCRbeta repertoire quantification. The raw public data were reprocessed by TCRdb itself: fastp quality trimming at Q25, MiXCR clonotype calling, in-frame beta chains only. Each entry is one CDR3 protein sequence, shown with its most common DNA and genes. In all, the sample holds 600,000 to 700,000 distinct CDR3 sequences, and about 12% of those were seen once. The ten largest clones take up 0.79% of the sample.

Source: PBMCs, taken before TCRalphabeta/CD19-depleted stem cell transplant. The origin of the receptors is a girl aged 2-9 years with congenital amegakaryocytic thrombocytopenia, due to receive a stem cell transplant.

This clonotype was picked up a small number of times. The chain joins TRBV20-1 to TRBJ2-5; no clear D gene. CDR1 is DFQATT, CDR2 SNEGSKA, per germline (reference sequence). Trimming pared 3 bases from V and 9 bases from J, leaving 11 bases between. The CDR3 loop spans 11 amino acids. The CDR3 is CSARTDLSQYF. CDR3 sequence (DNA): TGCAGTGCTAGGACGGACCTGTCCCAGTACTTC.

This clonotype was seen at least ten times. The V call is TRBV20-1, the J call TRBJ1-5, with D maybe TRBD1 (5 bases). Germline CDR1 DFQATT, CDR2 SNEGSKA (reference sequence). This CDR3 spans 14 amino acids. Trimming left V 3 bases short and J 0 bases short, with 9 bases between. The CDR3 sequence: CSASRGNSNQPQHF. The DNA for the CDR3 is TGCAGTGCTAGTCGGGGGAATAGCAATCAGCCCCAGCATTTT.

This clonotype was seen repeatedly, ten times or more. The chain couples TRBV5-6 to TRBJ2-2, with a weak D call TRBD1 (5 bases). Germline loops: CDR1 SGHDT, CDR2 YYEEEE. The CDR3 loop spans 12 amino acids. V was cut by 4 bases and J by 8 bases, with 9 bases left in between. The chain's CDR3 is CASSLQAGELFF. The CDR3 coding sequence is TGTGCCAGCAGCCTACAGGCTGGGGAGCTGTTTTTT.

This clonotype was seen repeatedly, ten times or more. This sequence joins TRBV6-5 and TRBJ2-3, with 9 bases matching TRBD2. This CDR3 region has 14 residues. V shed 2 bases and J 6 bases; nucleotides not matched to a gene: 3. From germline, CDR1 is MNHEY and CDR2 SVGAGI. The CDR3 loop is CASSYKREVDTQYF. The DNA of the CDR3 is TGTGCCAGCAGTTACAAGCGGGAGGTTGATACGCAGTATTTT.

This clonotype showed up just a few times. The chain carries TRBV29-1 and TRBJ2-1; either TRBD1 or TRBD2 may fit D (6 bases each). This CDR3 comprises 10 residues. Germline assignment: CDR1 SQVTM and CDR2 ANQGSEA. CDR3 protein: CGGLGNEQFF. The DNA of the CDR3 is TGCGGGGGGCTGGGGAATGAGCAGTTCTTC.

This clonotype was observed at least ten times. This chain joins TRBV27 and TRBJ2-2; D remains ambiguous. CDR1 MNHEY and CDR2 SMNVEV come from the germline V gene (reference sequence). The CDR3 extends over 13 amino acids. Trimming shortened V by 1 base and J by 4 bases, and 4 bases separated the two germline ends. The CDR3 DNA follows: TGTGCCAGCAGTTTATGGTCCACCGGGGAGCTGTTTTTT. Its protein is CASSLWSTGELFF.

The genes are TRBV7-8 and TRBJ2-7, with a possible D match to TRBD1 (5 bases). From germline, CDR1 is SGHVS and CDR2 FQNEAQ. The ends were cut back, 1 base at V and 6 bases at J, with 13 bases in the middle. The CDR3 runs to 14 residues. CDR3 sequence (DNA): TGTGCCAGCAGCTTAGGCAGGATAGGGGTCGAGCAGTACTTC. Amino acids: CASSLGRIGVEQYF.

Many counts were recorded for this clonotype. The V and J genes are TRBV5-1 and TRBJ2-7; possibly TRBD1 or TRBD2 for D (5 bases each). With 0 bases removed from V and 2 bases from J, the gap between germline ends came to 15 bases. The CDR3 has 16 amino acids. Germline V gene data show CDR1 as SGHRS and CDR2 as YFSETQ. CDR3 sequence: CASSLGGSRAAYEQYF. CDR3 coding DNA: TGCGCCAGCAGCTTGGGGGGGAGTCGGGCGGCCTACGAGCAGTACTTC. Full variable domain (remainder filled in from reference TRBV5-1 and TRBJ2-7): KAGVTQTPRYLIKTRGQQVTLSCSPISGHRSVSWYQQTPGQGLQFLFEYFSETQRNKGNFPGRFSGRQFSNSRSEMNVSTLELGDSALYLCASSLGGSRAAYEQYFGPGTRLTVT.

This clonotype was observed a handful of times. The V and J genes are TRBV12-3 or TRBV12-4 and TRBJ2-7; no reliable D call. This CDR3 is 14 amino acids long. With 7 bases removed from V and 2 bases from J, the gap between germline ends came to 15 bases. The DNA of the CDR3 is TGTGCCAGCAAGGGAACCGGGCCAACCTACGAGCAGTACTTC. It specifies CASKGTGPTYEQYF.

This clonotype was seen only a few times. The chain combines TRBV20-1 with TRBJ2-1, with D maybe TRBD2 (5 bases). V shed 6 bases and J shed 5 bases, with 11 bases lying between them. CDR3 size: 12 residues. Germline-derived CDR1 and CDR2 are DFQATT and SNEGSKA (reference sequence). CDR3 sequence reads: CSAEGADNEQFF. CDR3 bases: TGCAGTGCAGAAGGAGCGGACAATGAGCAGTTCTTC.

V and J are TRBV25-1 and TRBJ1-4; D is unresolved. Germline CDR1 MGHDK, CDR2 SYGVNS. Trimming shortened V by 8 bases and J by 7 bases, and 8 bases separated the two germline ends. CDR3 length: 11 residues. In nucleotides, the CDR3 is TGTGCCAGCCTGGGGTTTGAAAAACTGTTTTTT. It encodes CASLGFEKLFF.

The CDR3 region is CASSDLQKPYTEAFF. CDR3 nucleotide sequence: TGTGCCAGCAGTGACCTTCAGAAGCCGTACACTGAAGCTTTCTTT. The chain uses TRBV25-1 and TRBJ1-1; D is undetermined. CDR3 length: 15 amino acids. Trimming left V 3 bases short and J 3 bases short, with 14 bases between. Germline lookup yields CDR1 MGHDK and CDR2 SYGVNS.

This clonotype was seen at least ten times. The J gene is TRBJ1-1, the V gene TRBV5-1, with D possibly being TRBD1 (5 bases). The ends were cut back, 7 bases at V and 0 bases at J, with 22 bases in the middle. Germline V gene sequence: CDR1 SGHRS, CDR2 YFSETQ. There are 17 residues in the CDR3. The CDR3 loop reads CASAMGRILDMNTEAFF. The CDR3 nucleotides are TGCGCCAGCGCCATGGGACGAATCCTCGACATGAACACTGAAGCTTTCTTT.

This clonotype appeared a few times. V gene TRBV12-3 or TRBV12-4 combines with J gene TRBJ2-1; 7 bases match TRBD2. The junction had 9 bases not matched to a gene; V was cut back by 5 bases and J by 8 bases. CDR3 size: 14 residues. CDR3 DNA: TGTGCCAGCAGTAGCGGGGCCCCTACGGATGAGCAGTTCTTC. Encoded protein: CASSSGAPTDEQFF.

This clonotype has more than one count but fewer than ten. The DNA of the CDR3 is TGTGCCAGCAGTTTAATACTACTTGACCCCTCCCGCTCTGGGGCCAACGTCCTGACTTTC. Its translation: CASSLILLDPSRSGANVLTF. The chain employs TRBV12-3 or TRBV12-4 and TRBJ2-6; D ambiguous. This CDR3 has 20 amino acids. With 2 bases removed from V and 0 bases from J, the gap between germline ends came to 20 bases.

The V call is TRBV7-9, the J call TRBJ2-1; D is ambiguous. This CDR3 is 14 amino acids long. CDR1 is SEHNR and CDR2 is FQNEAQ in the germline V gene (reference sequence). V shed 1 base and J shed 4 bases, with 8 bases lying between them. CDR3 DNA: TGTGCCAGCAGCTTAGTGTTAGGTTACAATGAGCAGTTCTTC. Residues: CASSLVLGYNEQFF.

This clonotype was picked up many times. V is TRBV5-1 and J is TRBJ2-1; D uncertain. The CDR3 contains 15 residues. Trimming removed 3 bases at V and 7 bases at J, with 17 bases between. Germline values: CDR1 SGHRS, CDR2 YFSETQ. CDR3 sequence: CASSSPRASRNEQFF. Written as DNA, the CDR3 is TGCGCCAGCAGCTCACCACGGGCTAGTCGGAATGAGCAGTTCTTC.

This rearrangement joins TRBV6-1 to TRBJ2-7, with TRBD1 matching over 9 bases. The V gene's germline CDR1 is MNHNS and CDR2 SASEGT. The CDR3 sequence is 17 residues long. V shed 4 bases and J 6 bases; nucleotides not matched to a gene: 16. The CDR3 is CASSGRDRAPLLGEQYF. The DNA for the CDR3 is TGTGCCAGCAGTGGGCGGGACAGGGCTCCCCTTTTGGGCGAGCAGTACTTC.

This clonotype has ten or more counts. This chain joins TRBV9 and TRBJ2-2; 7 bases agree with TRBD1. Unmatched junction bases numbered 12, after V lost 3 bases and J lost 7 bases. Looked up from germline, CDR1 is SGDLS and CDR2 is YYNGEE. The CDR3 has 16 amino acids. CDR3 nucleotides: TGTGCCAGCAGCGCAACAACAGGGGAAGGTGGCGGGGAGCTGTTTTTT. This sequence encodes CASSATTGEGGGELFF.

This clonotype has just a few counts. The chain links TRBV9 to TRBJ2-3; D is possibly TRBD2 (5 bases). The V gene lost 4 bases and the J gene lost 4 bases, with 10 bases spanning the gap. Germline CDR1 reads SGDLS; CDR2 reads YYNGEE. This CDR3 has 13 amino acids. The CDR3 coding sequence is TGTGCCAGCAGCTCCGCGGGCGCAGATACGCAGTATTTT. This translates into CASSSAGADTQYF.